Shown below are 10 T cell receptor beta chains from a single sample sequenced in a study of blood T cells in healthy people across ages. Combining a sample-barcoded 5' primer with a J-beta primer mix, a second PCR ran for about 7 to 11 cycles. Using its own MiXCR run on the 5' RACE reads, TCRdb lists one record per CDR3 protein. The table shows 1.8 million or so distinct CDR3 sequences, with approximately 39% occurring only once. The sequencing input was blood. These receptors were taken from a human donor in good health.

This clonotype was recorded at least ten times. The chain joins TRBV7-2 to TRBJ2-1; 9 bases align to TRBD2. CDR3 length: 16 residues. After removal of 0 bases from V and 4 bases from J, the junction contained 4 bases not matched to a gene. Germline loops: CDR1 SGHTA, CDR2 FQGNSA. The CDR3 DNA follows: TGTGCCAGCAGCTTAGCGGCGGGGGGGCCTTACAATGAGCAGTTCTTC. This translates into CASSLAAGGPYNEQFF.

The gene calls are TRBV24-1 and TRBJ2-1, with a weak D call TRBD2 (6 bases). CDR1 is KGHDR and CDR2 is SFDVKD in the germline V gene. This CDR3 region has 20 residues. Trimming removed 1 base at V and 2 bases at J, with 23 bases between. The CDR3 is CATSDLKGTGLSSTYNEQFF. The CDR3 bases are TGTGCCACCAGTGATTTAAAGGGGACTGGGCTTTCCTCCACCTACAATGAGCAGTTCTTC.

The chain employs TRBV7-3 and TRBJ2-3, with 8 bases that match TRBD1. The CDR3 is made up of 16 amino acids. CDR1 and CDR2 from the germline V gene are SGHTA and FQGTGA. V gave up 2 bases and J gave up 0 bases; unmatched junction bases: 4. CDR3 residues: CASSLQGAGSTDTQYF. The CDR3 region has the DNA TGTGCCAGCAGCTTACAGGGGGCCGGAAGCACAGATACGCAGTATTTT.

The rearrangement links TRBV19 to TRBJ1-3; no clear D gene. Germline assignment: CDR1 LNHDA and CDR2 SQIVND (reference sequence). Trimming took 7 bases from V and 2 from J, leaving 15 bases between them. CDR3 length equals 15 residues. This chain's CDR3 is CASTQSGSTGNTIYF. Written as DNA, the CDR3 is TGTGCCAGTACCCAATCGGGGTCTACTGGAAACACCATATATTTT.

The V and J genes are TRBV20-1 and TRBJ1-3; tentatively, D is TRBD1 (6 bases). The CDR3 runs to 15 residues. CDR1 and CDR2 from the germline V gene are DFQATT and SNEGSKA (reference sequence). V lost 1 base and J 3 bases, leaving 13 bases between the germline ends. DNA for the CDR3: TGCAGTGCTAGAGGAGGGGGGCCTAGTGGAAACACCATATATTTT. This gives the protein CSARGGGPSGNTIYF.

This clonotype showed up just a few times. The chain combines TRBV29-1 with TRBJ2-7; 8 nucleotides agree with TRBD1. The DNA end favors TRBJ2-5, so the J call may be wrong. This CDR3 is built from 13 residues. Germline loops: CDR1 SQVTM, CDR2 ANQGSEA. CDR3 loop: CSVDGQGLETQYF. CDR3 bases: TGCAGCGTTGACGGACAGGGCCTAGAGACCCAGTACTTC.

The CDR3 DNA reads TGTGCCAGCAGCCCAGGACAGGGGAAGAAAGAAAAACTGTTTTTT. Translated, it gives CASSPGQGKKEKLFF. This chain links TRBV7-9 with TRBJ1-4, with 9 bases matching TRBD1. J gave up 8 bases and V 5 bases, and 9 bases lay outside the gene matches. This CDR3 spans 15 amino acids. The germline gives CDR1 SEHNR, CDR2 FQNEAQ (reference sequence). Drawing the rest from reference TRBV7-9 and TRBJ1-4, the complete variable domain is DTGVSQNPRHKITKRGQNVTFRCDPISEHNRLYWYRQTLGQGPEFLTYFQNEAQLEKSRLLSDRFSAERPKGSFSTLEIQRTEQGDSAMYLCASSPGQGKKEKLFFGSGTQLSVL.

The sample holds a few counts of this clonotype. J is TRBJ2-5 and V is TRBV28; 7 nucleotides align to TRBD2. This CDR3 is built from 16 residues. The V gene end was trimmed by 1 base and the J gene end by 5 bases; junction bases not matched to a gene: 10. In germline, CDR1 is MDHEN, CDR2 SYDVKM. The CDR3 is CASSLSPSGEGETQYF. The CDR3 DNA is TGTGCCAGCAGTTTATCCCCCTCTGGGGAGGGGGAGACCCAGTACTTC.

A note on this clonotype: Germline and junction disagree at one end, which may indicate a read error. This chain joins TRBV6-6 and TRBJ2-5, with D unclear. This CDR3 has 13 amino acids. Germline values: CDR1 MNHNY, CDR2 SVGAGI (reference sequence). The CDR3 region has the DNA TGTGCCAGCAGGAGGAGAGACCAAGAGACCCAGTGCTTC. This gives the protein CASRRRDQETQCF.

The sample holds a few counts of this clonotype. This chain connects TRBV5-5 to TRBJ2-3; 8 nucleotides agree with TRBD2. Germline CDR1 SGHKS, CDR2 YYEKEE (reference sequence). The CDR3 spans 16 residues. Germline trimming cut 4 bases from V and 7 bases from J; bases unmatched to any gene: 14. DNA of the CDR3: TGTGCCAGCAGCCTTCGGAATAGCGGGGTCGGGAATACGCAGTATTTT. This sequence encodes CASSLRNSGVGNTQYF.